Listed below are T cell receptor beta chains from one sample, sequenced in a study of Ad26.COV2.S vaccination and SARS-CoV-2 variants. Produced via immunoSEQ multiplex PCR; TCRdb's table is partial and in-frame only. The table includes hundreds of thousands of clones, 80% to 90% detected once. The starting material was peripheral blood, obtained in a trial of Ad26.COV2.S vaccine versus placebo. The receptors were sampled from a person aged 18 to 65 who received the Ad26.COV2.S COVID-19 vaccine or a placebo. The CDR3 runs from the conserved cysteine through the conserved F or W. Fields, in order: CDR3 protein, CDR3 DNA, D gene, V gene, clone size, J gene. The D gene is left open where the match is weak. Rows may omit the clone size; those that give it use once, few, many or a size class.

CDR3aa: CASSPIQGVPYEQYF; CDR3nt: TGTGCCAGCAGCCCAATACAGGGGGTTCCCTACGAGCAGTACTTC; d_gene: TRBD1; v_gene: TRBV28; abundance: .; j_gene: TRBJ2-7
CDR3aa: CASSPRPGLQNEQFF; CDR3nt: TGTGCCAGCAGTCCCCGACCGGGACTACAGAATGAGCAGTTCTTC; d_gene: TRBD2; v_gene: TRBV28; abundance: .; j_gene: TRBJ2-1
CDR3aa: CASSTILGTEAFF; CDR3nt: TGTGCCAGCAGTACGATCTTGGGCACTGAAGCTTTCTTT; d_gene: .; v_gene: TRBV27; abundance: .; j_gene: TRBJ1-1
CDR3aa: CASSAGPGTEAFF; CDR3nt: TGTGCCAGCAGTGCGGGGCCGGGGACTGAAGCTTTCTTT; d_gene: .; v_gene: TRBV2; abundance: once; j_gene: TRBJ1-1
CDR3aa: CASSSGLGTGSNQPQHF; CDR3nt: TGTGCCAGCAGTTCGGGACTAGGGACAGGGTCGAATCAGCCCCAGCATTTT; d_gene: TRBD1; v_gene: TRBV28; abundance: .; j_gene: TRBJ1-5
CDR3aa: CASSSGTGGWNTEAFF; CDR3nt: TGTGCCAGCAGCTCCGGGACAGGGGGGTGGAACACTGAAGCTTTCTTT; d_gene: TRBD1; v_gene: TRBV11-2; abundance: .; j_gene: TRBJ1-1
CDR3aa: CASSRLTARGRNEQFF; CDR3nt: TGTGCCAGCAGCCGCCTGACGGCTAGAGGCCGCAATGAGCAGTTCTTC; d_gene: .; v_gene: TRBV4-2; abundance: .; j_gene: TRBJ2-1
CDR3aa: CASSLVLRAPSTDTQYF; CDR3nt: TGCGCCAGCAGCTTGGTATTGCGAGCGCCGAGCACAGATACGCAGTATTTT; d_gene: .; v_gene: TRBV5-1; abundance: .; j_gene: TRBJ2-3
CDR3aa: CASSQDRGRWEQYF; CDR3nt: TGTGCCAGCAGCCAGGACAGGGGGCGGTGGGAGCAGTACTTC; d_gene: TRBD1; v_gene: TRBV13; abundance: once; j_gene: TRBJ2-7
CDR3aa: CASSPTTGTGNSPLHF; CDR3nt: TGTGCCAGCAGCCCCACTACAGGGACGGGGAATTCACCCCTCCACTTT; d_gene: .; v_gene: TRBV13; abundance: .; j_gene: TRBJ1-6
CDR3aa: CASSPSGALNTGELFF; CDR3nt: TGTGCCAGCAGCCCTAGCGGGGCCCTGAACACCGGGGAGCTGTTTTTT; d_gene: TRBD2; v_gene: TRBV3-1/TRBV3-2; abundance: .; j_gene: TRBJ2-2
CDR3aa: CASSLTLLGGYTF; CDR3nt: TGTGCCAGCAGCCTAACCCTCCTTGGGGGCTACACCTTC; d_gene: .; v_gene: TRBV11-2; abundance: .; j_gene: TRBJ1-2
CDR3aa: CASSLKGAGQPQHF; CDR3nt: TGTGCCAGCAGCTTAAAGGGGGCAGGTCAGCCCCAGCATTTT; d_gene: TRBD1; v_gene: TRBV5-4; abundance: .; j_gene: TRBJ1-5
CDR3aa: CASSPVPGPGYEQYF; CDR3nt: TGTGCCAGCAGCCCCGTACCGGGGCCAGGCTACGAGCAGTACTTC; d_gene: .; v_gene: TRBV7-2; abundance: .; j_gene: TRBJ2-7
CDR3aa: CASSQVGRGRDTQYF; CDR3nt: TGTGCCAGCAGCCAAGTCGGCAGGGGCAGAGATACGCAGTATTTT; d_gene: .; v_gene: TRBV3-1/TRBV3-2; abundance: .; j_gene: TRBJ2-3
CDR3aa: CAITRGRNTEAFF; CDR3nt: TGTGCCATCACCAGGGGGCGGAACACTGAAGCTTTCTTT; d_gene: TRBD1; v_gene: TRBV10-3; abundance: .; j_gene: TRBJ1-1
CDR3aa: CASSESGILGQKNTEAFF; CDR3nt: TGCGCCAGCAGTGAAAGCGGGATCCTTGGGCAGAAAAACACTGAAGCTTTCTTT; d_gene: .; v_gene: TRBV10-1; abundance: .; j_gene: TRBJ1-1
CDR3aa: CASSPGNTEAFF; CDR3nt: TGTGCCAGCAGCCCCGGGAACACTGAAGCTTTCTTT; d_gene: .; v_gene: TRBV6-5; abundance: .; j_gene: TRBJ1-1
CDR3aa: CTSSQELAGGGSSYNEQFF; CDR3nt: TGCACCAGCAGCCAAGAACTAGCGGGTGGTGGGAGCTCCTACAATGAGCAGTTCTTC; d_gene: .; v_gene: TRBV1; abundance: .; j_gene: TRBJ2-1
CDR3aa: CASSFGTTYEQYF; CDR3nt: TGTGCCAGTAGTTTCGGGACTACCTACGAGCAGTACTTC; d_gene: TRBD2; v_gene: TRBV19; abundance: .; j_gene: TRBJ2-7
CDR3aa: CAWSLPLATTDTQYF; CDR3nt: TGTGCCTGGAGTCTTCCCCTAGCTACTACAGATACGCAGTATTTT; d_gene: .; v_gene: TRBV30; abundance: .; j_gene: TRBJ2-3
CDR3aa: CASSISGQPDTQYF; CDR3nt: TGTGCCAGTAGTATTTCGGGACAGCCAGATACGCAGTATTTT; d_gene: TRBD1; v_gene: TRBV19; abundance: .; j_gene: TRBJ2-3
CDR3aa: CASSLAGGQGTGELFF; CDR3nt: TGCGCCAGCAGCTTGGCCGGGGGACAGGGCACCGGGGAGCTGTTTTTT; d_gene: TRBD1; v_gene: TRBV5-1; abundance: .; j_gene: TRBJ2-2
CDR3aa: CASSPPVRREGQTIYF; CDR3nt: TGTGCCAGCTCACCACCGGTGAGACGAGAGGGGCAGACCATATATTTT; d_gene: .; v_gene: TRBV18; abundance: .; j_gene: TRBJ1-3
CDR3aa: CASSIRDRNTEAFF; CDR3nt: TGTGCCAGCAGCATTCGGGACAGGAACACTGAAGCTTTCTTT; d_gene: TRBD1; v_gene: TRBV7-2; abundance: .; j_gene: TRBJ1-1
CDR3aa: CASSTRQGISYNEQFF; CDR3nt: TGTGCCAGCAGTACAAGACAGGGCATTTCCTACAATGAGCAGTTCTTC; d_gene: TRBD1; v_gene: TRBV27; abundance: .; j_gene: TRBJ2-1
CDR3aa: CATSDLGTSSSTDTQYF; CDR3nt: TGTGCCACCAGTGATCTTGGGACCTCCTCTAGCACAGATACGCAGTATTTT; d_gene: .; v_gene: TRBV24-1; abundance: few; j_gene: TRBJ2-3
CDR3aa: CAISERGGHEQFF; CDR3nt: TGTGCCATCAGTGAGCGGGGGGGCCATGAGCAGTTCTTC; d_gene: TRBD2; v_gene: TRBV10-3; abundance: .; j_gene: TRBJ2-1
CDR3aa: CASSLIMNTEAFF; CDR3nt: TGTGCCAGCAGCCTCATCATGAACACTGAAGCTTTCTTT; d_gene: .; v_gene: TRBV7-2; abundance: .; j_gene: TRBJ1-1
CDR3aa: CASSWNANQPQHF; CDR3nt: TGTGCCAGCAGTTGGAACGCCAATCAGCCCCAGCATTTT; d_gene: .; v_gene: TRBV28; abundance: .; j_gene: TRBJ1-5
CDR3aa: CASSIDRSNEKLFF; CDR3nt: TGTGCCAGCAGTATTGACAGATCAAATGAAAAACTGTTTTTT; d_gene: .; v_gene: TRBV6-2/TRBV6-3; abundance: .; j_gene: TRBJ1-4
CDR3aa: CASSTLESGETQYF; CDR3nt: TGTGCCAGCAGCACCCTTGAGAGCGGAGAGACCCAGTACTTC; d_gene: .; v_gene: TRBV7-2; abundance: once; j_gene: TRBJ2-5